The clone carrying this T cell receptor beta chain occurred a few times. Antigen unknown. Sequenced material consisted of expressed TCRB transcripts (all of the isolated RNA was reverse transcribed). Read counts averaged around 3.5 million for samples of naive, central memory and regulatory T cells. Profiled with immunoSEQ multiplex PCR; TCRdb holds only in-frame clones, not every one. This table holds 130,000 or so clones, roughly a sixth found once. This entry is derived from a study of beta chain features in type 1 diabetes. Broader study findings: More deletions and fewer insertions at VDJ junctions were seen in type 1 diabetes patients. Patients and controls would be equally affected if PCR favored shorter templates. Among all four CD4+ subsets, Type 1 diabetes patients had TCRB CDR3s that were moderately but significantly shorter.

The CDR3 runs to 16 residues. With V trimmed by 6 bases and J by 2 bases, 10 bases remained unmatched. From germline, CDR1 is KGHSH and CDR2 LQKENI. The source is a man aged 18 to 29 with type 1 diabetes. Sample: central memory CD4+ T cells from blood. The V and J genes are TRBV18 and TRBJ2-3; 8 nucleotides align to TRBD2. The CDR3 sequence: CASSPPIAGFTDTQYF. The CDR3 DNA is TGTGCCAGCTCCCCGCCAATAGCGGGGTTCACAGATACGCAGTATTTT.